This record looks at one TCR beta chain sequence and its context. Its antigen is currently unknown. Use of 60 Vbeta and 13 Jbeta primers characterized the PCR. The table came from immunoSEQ multiplex PCR; TCRdb's copy has only in-frame clones and leaves some out. This table holds about 98,000 clones, about three quarters found once. The entry originates in a study of cytomegalovirus exposure and HLA in healthy donors. Losses at the gene ends were 3 bases for V and 5 bases for J; bases not matched to a gene: 7. The length of the CDR3 is 15 residues. The germline CDR1 and CDR2 sequences are SGHTA and FQGNSA. Study-wide findings and caveats: The study labeled roughly 160 TCR beta chains cytomegalovirus-associated.

The sample was PBMCs. This receptor was obtained from a man in his sixties in good health and CMV-seropositive. This chain links TRBV7-2 with TRBJ1-1, with 9 nucleotides matching TRBD1. CDR3 bases: TGTGCCAGCAGCTTGGCGGGACAGGGAATGACTGAAGCTTTCTTT. Its translation: CASSLAGQGMTEAFF.